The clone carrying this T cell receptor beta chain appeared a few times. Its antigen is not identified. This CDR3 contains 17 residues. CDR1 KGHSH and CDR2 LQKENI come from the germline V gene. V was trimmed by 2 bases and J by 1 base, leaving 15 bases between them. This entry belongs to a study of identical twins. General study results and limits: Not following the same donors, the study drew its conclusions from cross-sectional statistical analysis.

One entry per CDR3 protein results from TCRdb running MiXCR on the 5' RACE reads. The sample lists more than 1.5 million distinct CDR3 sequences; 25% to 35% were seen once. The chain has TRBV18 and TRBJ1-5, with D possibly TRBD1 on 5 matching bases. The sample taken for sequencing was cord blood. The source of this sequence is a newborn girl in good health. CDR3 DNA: TGTGCCAGCTCACCAGGAGTCGGGGGGTCAAGCAATCAGCCCCAGCATTTT. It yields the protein CASSPGVGGSSNQPQHF.